This T cell receptor (beta chain) was found in a study of human T cells and chemical hapten exposure. The wider study: Small volume differences among pooled libraries mainly caused per-sample TCR yield variation.

TCRdb re-called the RACE reads through MiXCR, storing one row per CDR3 protein. The table shows fewer than 150,000 distinct CDR3 sequences, with about an eighth occurring only once. The CDR3 covers 16 residues. Germline assignment: CDR1 WNHNN and CDR2 SYGVQD (reference sequence). Trimming cost V 8 bases and J 0 bases, with 17 bases left between them. This clonotype was detected only a few times. As for time point: patch test 2, 6 weeks after DPC sensitization. Treatment in this sample: therapeutic diphenylcyclopropenone sensitization with weekly scalp DPC. Blood collection took place prior to placing each patch test.

This sample comprised whole blood, obtained in connection with sensitization to the hapten diphenylcyclopropenone (DPC). The chain combines TRBV10-1 with TRBJ2-4; D uncertain. This receptor was obtained from a woman aged 50 to 65 with alopecia areata. Some clones in this sample may be carry-over from other donors' samples. The CDR3 DNA reads as TGCGCCAGCCCCGCAGGCTTACCAGGAGCCAAAAACATTCAGTACTTC. Translated: CASPAGLPGAKNIQYF.